This T cell receptor beta chain derives from a study of cytomegalovirus exposure and HLA in healthy donors. The CDR3 sequence is 15 residues long. In germline, CDR1 is SGHTA, CDR2 FQGNSA. Between the trimmed V and J ends, which lost 1 base and 4 bases, there was a span of 13 bases. Libraries were prepared by immunoSEQ multiplex PCR; TCRdb keeps only in-frame clonotypes and omits some of them. The repertoire holds roughly 71,000 clones, with less than 95% as singletons. The clonotype was recovered from a woman between 18 and 29 years old in good health and CMV-seronegative. Material: PBMCs. The chain uses TRBV7-2 and TRBJ2-5; a possible D gene is TRBD1 (5 bases). CDR3 in DNA: TGTGCCAGCAGCTTAGTTGCAGGGTACGGAGAGACCCAGTACTTC. This gives the protein CASSLVAGYGETQYF. Full variable domain (remainder filled in from reference TRBV7-2 and TRBJ2-5): GAGVSQSPSNKVTEKGKDVELRCDPISGHTALYWYRQSLGQGLEFLIYFQGNSAPDKSGLPSDRFSAERTGGSVSTLTIQRTQQEDSAVYLCASSLVAGYGETQYFGPGTRLLVL.